This TCR beta chain was recovered during a study of human T cells and chemical hapten exposure. Study background: Patients' scalps got diphenylcyclopropenone weekly throughout the approximately 24-week study. Patients, largely female, had alopecia areata, totalis or universalis. Epicutaneous patch tests delivered 0.01% DPC to the upper back, with evaluation at 6 days.

The CDR3 loop spans 16 amino acids. Germline CDR1 MNHEY, CDR2 SVGEGT. V gave up 2 bases and J gave up 8 bases, with 16 bases separating them. TCRdb redid the calling of the RACE reads with MiXCR, one entry per CDR3 protein. The table shows around 380,000 distinct CDR3 sequences, with 5.5% occurring only once. Time point defined: pre-sensitization, week 0. Treatment reported: therapeutic diphenylcyclopropenone sensitization with weekly scalp DPC. Study-level points and caveats: Expanded TCRs clustered into significantly more large CDR3 similarity groups than controls, the analysis revealed.

This clonotype was detected only a few times. What it recognizes is unknown. The J gene is TRBJ1-6, the V gene TRBV6-2 or TRBV6-3; D is undetermined. The TCR was taken from a woman aged 18 to 35 with alopecia areata. Some clones in this sample may be carry-over from other donors' samples. Sequencing used whole blood, obtained in connection with sensitization to the hapten diphenylcyclopropenone (DPC). The CDR3 sequence is CASSYNRGGRDSPLHF. The CDR3 region has the DNA TGTGCCAGCAGTTACAATCGCGGAGGCCGGGATTCACCCCTCCACTTT.